A single TCR beta chain is shown here with its context. Its antigen is not identified. Amplification of TCR beta used genomic DNA extracted from peripheral blood. Rearranged V-D-J TRB sequences were amplified with a mixed TRB-A/B primer pool. Each CDR3 protein gets one entry after TCRdb re-called the multiplex PCR reads with MiXCR. The table lists some 1,000 distinct CDR3 sequences, 25% to 30% of them singletons. The CDR3 covers 15 residues. CDR1 is SGHAT, CDR2 FQDESV, per germline (reference sequence). Trimming stripped 2 bases from V and 2 bases from J, with 10 bases between. The data are from a study of T cell repertoires in aging, cancer and after chemotherapy. Whole-study findings and limits: Healthy donors lost TCR diversity with age mainly through richness, cancer patients through richness and evenness. In each cancer cohort, median generation probability increased across chemotherapy, suggesting thymic output rebounded.

The sequenced sample was blood. This chain connects TRBV11-1 to TRBJ1-5; no firm D call. The clonotype comes from a human donor with a solid tumor. DNA of the CDR3: TGTGCCAGCAGCTTATGGAGTAGTGGCAATCAGCCCCAGCATTTT. This encodes CASSLWSSGNQPQHF.